This T cell receptor beta chain was recovered during a study of beta chain features in type 1 diabetes (dated by TCRdb to the late 2010s). For context, the study as a whole: Mean age, gender distribution, total cell number and subset yield did not differ between patients and healthy donors. In the study, TCRB repertoires of sorted circulating CD4+ T cell subsets from recently diagnosed type 1 diabetes patients were compared with those of matched healthy donors. A total of about 110 million sorted cells were examined across all samples, and the number of cells per subset was strongly correlated with RNA yield. Regulatory and stem cell-like memory subsets were obtained from only 8 patients and about 8 healthy donors, while naive and central memory subsets were obtained from all 30 or so donors. The investigation overall reported the following: HLA sub-analyses involved small numbers of individuals, so any influence of HLA type on TCRB rearrangement remained unresolved. At VDJ recombination sites, type 1 diabetes patients had fewer insertions and more deleted nucleotides, which implies abnormalities in thymic rearrangement. The naive, central memory and regulatory TCRB repertoires appeared to resemble one another more closely among patients than among healthy donors. Sequencing cDNA rather than genomic DNA could over-represent highly expressing activated cells, although activation and CD3 levels did not differ between groups. PCR may preferentially amplify shorter templates, but because patient and control samples were amplified and corrected together, any resulting skew would affect both groups equally. Type 1 diabetes patients showed a moderate but significant shortening of TCRB CDR3 length in all four CD4+ subsets.

V drops 3 bases and J drops 3 bases, leaving 8 bases in between. The germline V gene encodes CDR1 SQVTM and CDR2 ANQGSEA. There are 12 amino acids in the CDR3, from cysteine to phenylalanine inclusive. Only the CDR3 region is kept as DNA, spanning 36 bases read in frame from base 1. The table lists this clone with many counts. Its antigen specificity is not known. The input lacks base qualities; no much larger clone sits a single base away. A single peripheral blood draw of about 116 mL on average was collected from each donor into heparinised tubes. Using a panel that included CD45RO, CCR7, CD25, CD127, CD95 and CD27, naive, central memory, regulatory and stem cell-like memory CD4+ T cells were sorted on a BD FACSAria II. A purity above 98% was achieved for all sorted populations. Right away, PBMCs were isolated by Lymphoprep density gradient centrifugation and were stained directly, with no culture step. Samples were stained and sorted in pairs, with one healthy donor and one patient per experiment, so that batch effects were minimized.

The entire amount of isolated RNA was reverse transcribed using the High Capacity cDNA Reverse Transcription Kit, so the sequenced TCRB transcripts were expressed ones. Deep immunoSEQ sequencing was performed on naive, central memory and regulatory T cell samples, with an average of roughly 3.3 million total reads per sample. Sorted cells were lysed in RLT buffer, and RNA was extracted using DNase-treated RNeasy Micro or Mini kits according to cell number. Each cell subset was processed on its own to prevent cross-contamination, while patient and healthy donor samples were processed together. The immunoSEQ multiplex PCR was used to amplify TCRB sequences from cDNA, generating 87-bp fragments that spanned the CDR3 region. Sequencing of the amplicons was performed on the Illumina HiSeq platform. On the authors' methods: Synthetic template baselines were used to correct PCR bias computationally, reads within Hamming distance 2 were collapsed, and singletons that could not be merged were discarded. Reads were aligned against IMGT so that V, D and J genes, CDR3 length and insertions or deletions at six rearrangement sites could be assigned. Within each subset, clonotype counts were normalized to sorted cell number, after which true diversity and Gini coefficients were computed with the tcR R package. Repertoire sharing was quantified using the overlap coefficient calculated on TCRB nucleotide sequences. What TCRdb holds here is the immuneACCESS table cut down to in-frame rearrangements. Part of the clones is not present; checked against another copy, under half of the missing clones reflect an unresolved V gene, and the others are unexplained. The D gene and trimming were derived from the DNA, and the V and J assignments and clone size from that table. This sample is represented by fewer than 150,000 clones; around 7% of them were singletons. Under 1.5% of the sample comes from the top ten.

Sequences were obtained from central memory CD4+ T cells from blood. Here the chain combines TRBV29-1 and TRBJ2-5; the D gene is perhaps TRBD2, from 5 matching bases. This sequence was found in a woman aged 25 to 39 in good health. The CDR3 amino acid sequence is: CSVDISEETQYF. The nucleotide sequence reads TGCAGCGTTGACATTAGCGAAGAGACCCAGTACTTC.